Sequencing of this TCR beta chain was carried out in a study of cytomegalovirus exposure and HLA in healthy donors. This clone showed up just a few times. Its antigen is as yet unknown. This PCR relied on a set of 60 Vbeta primers and 13 Jbeta primers. Repertoires were generated with immunoSEQ multiplex PCR, while TCRdb's copy carries only in-frame clones and drops some. Here the sample spans about 130,000 clones, roughly 70% being singletons. Study-level findings and limits: Some TCR beta chains (roughly 160 of them) were listed as cytomegalovirus-associated. TCR beta V- and J-gene trimming, according to a later analysis, was linked to a missense DCLRE1C variant.

The CDR3 is made up of 16 amino acids. This TCR was recovered from a man aged 30-40 years in good health and CMV-seronegative. The sequenced sample consisted of PBMCs. The chain carries TRBV21-1 and TRBJ2-3; TRBD2, the table's D call, lacks a check against the DNA. TRBV21-1 is a pseudogene. In DNA form, the CDR3 reads TGTGCCAGCAGCGAAAAGAGCGGGAGTGGCACAGATACGCAGTATTTT. Encoded protein: CASSEKSGSGTDTQYF.